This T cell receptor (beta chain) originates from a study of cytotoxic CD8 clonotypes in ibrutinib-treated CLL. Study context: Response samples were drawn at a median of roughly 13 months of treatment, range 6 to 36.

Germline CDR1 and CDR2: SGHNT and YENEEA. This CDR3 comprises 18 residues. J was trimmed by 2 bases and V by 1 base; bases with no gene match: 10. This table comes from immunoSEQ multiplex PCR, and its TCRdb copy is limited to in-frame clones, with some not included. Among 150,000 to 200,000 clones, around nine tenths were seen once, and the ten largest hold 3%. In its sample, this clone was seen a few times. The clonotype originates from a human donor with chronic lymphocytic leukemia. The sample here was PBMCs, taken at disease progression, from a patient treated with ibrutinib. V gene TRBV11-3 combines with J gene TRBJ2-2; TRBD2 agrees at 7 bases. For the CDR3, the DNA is TGTGCCAGCAGCTTAGCATGGCGGGAGCTTCCAAACACCGGGGAGCTGTTTTTT. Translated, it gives CASSLAWRELPNTGELFF.